The 9 T cell receptor beta chains given below trace back to one sample, sequenced in a study of response to subunit inactivated influenza vaccine. TCRdb processed the RT-PCR reads anew with MiXCR; each CDR3 protein has one entry. The table shows some 550,000 distinct CDR3 sequences, with around a quarter occurring only once. These data are also associated with another study on T cells expressing NK-cell markers. According to that study: The authors made TCR beta cDNA libraries by 5'RACE template switching. This switching added a universal primer site and UMIs.

Sequences were derived from CD4+ T cells sorted from PBMCs, sampled about 13 days after vaccination. The receptors were sampled from a middle-aged man who received an inactivated influenza vaccine.

V and J are TRBV5-6 and TRBJ2-3; 7 bases map to TRBD1. Germline trimming cut 4 bases from V and 4 bases from J; bases unmatched to any gene: 9. The CDR3 extends over 15 amino acids. Germline values: CDR1 SGHDT, CDR2 YYEEEE. In DNA form, the CDR3 reads TGTGCCAGCAGCCGACAGGGTACGGTCGCAGATACGCAGTATTTT. This sequence encodes CASSRQGTVADTQYF. The full variable domain, with the rest looked up from reference TRBV5-6 and TRBJ2-3, is DAGVTQSPTHLIKTRGQQVTLRCSPKSGHDTVSWYQQALGQGPQFIFQYYEEEERQRGNFPDRFSGHQFPNYSSELNVNALLLGDSALYLCASSRQGTVADTQYFGPGTRLTVL.

This clonotype occurred a few times. This sequence joins TRBV14 and TRBJ2-7, with 9 bases matching TRBD2. Germline V gene sequence: CDR1 SGHDN, CDR2 FVKESK. This CDR3 comprises 14 residues. The junction had 6 bases not matched to a gene; V was cut back by 4 bases and J by 5 bases. In nucleotides, the CDR3 is TGTGCCAGCAGCCCGGGACTAGCTAACAACGAGCAGTACTTC. Its protein is CASSPGLANNEQYF.

This rearrangement joins TRBV5-1 to TRBJ2-2; D is uncertain. The CDR3 length is 15 residues. The germline V gene has CDR1 SGHRS and CDR2 YFSETQ. V was trimmed by 7 bases and J by 6 bases, leaving 19 bases between them. CDR3 nucleotide sequence: TGCGCCAGCTCTAGGGAACAGCCTGGGGCCGGGGAGCTGTTTTTT. Amino acids: CASSREQPGAGELFF.

The chain joins TRBV10-3 to TRBJ1-2; the D gene is possibly TRBD1 (6 bases). CDR1 is ENHRY and CDR2 is SYGVKD in the germline V gene. V was clipped by 0 bases and J by 5 bases, with 22 bases between them. The CDR3 sequence is 18 residues long. CDR3 sequence reads: CAISESFWDTGTQYGYTF. The CDR3 bases are TGTGCCATCAGTGAGTCGTTTTGGGACACTGGGACGCAGTATGGCTACACCTTC.

V and J are TRBV30 and TRBJ2-3; D is undetermined. Germline CDR1 reads GTSNPN; CDR2 reads SVGIG (reference sequence). The CDR3 sequence is 11 residues long. V was trimmed by 4 bases and J by 4 bases, leaving 6 bases between them. As DNA, the CDR3 is TGTGCCTGGACATTCGCAGATACGCAGTATTTT. It translates to CAWTFADTQYF.

This chain uses TRBV27 with TRBJ1-4, with a weak D call TRBD1 (5 bases). The CDR3 is made up of 16 amino acids. Trimming took 6 bases from V and 4 from J, leaving 18 bases between them. Germline loops: CDR1 MNHEY, CDR2 SMNVEV (reference sequence). For the CDR3, the DNA is TGTGCCAGCAGAAGCGGGACCCATAGATTTAATGAAAAACTGTTTTTT. Protein product: CASRSGTHRFNEKLFF.

This clonotype has more than one count but fewer than ten. V is TRBV3-1 and J is TRBJ2-2, with 12 bases lining up with TRBD2. Germline assignment: CDR1 LGHDT and CDR2 YNNKEL (reference sequence). Trimming took 8 bases from V and 4 from J; bases not matched to a gene: 2. This CDR3 spans 14 amino acids. The CDR3 nucleotides are TGTGCCAGCGGGACTAGCGGGCTCACCGGGGAGCTGTTTTTT. It translates to CASGTSGLTGELFF.

This clonotype has only a few counts. V gene TRBV3-1 combines with J gene TRBJ2-3; D may match TRBD1 or TRBD2 (5 bases each). The V and J ends lost 2 bases and 5 bases respectively, with 11 bases between them. This CDR3 is 14 amino acids long. Germline loops: CDR1 LGHDT, CDR2 YNNKEL (reference sequence). CDR3 sequence (DNA): TGTGCCAGCAGCCAATCACAGAGGGGAGATACGCAGTATTTT. It is translated as CASSQSQRGDTQYF.

This clonotype came up many times. J is TRBJ2-3 and V is TRBV6-5, with 11 bases identical to TRBD1. V lost 5 bases to trimming and J lost 4 bases; unmatched junction nucleotides: 5. This CDR3 spans 15 amino acids. Germline values: CDR1 MNHEY, CDR2 SVGAGI. In DNA, the CDR3 is TGTGCCAGCAGTCACCGGGACAGGGGGTCAGATACGCAGTATTTT. The encoded protein is CASSHRDRGSDTQYF.